This T cell receptor (beta chain) stems from a study of CD8+ T cells in alopecia areata. At the level of the study: The duration of tofacitinib was 6 to 18 months, with 6 months off drug afterward.

Extracted RNA was reverse transcribed, and the resulting cDNA served as sequencing template. Clones were read by immunoSEQ multiplex PCR, and TCRdb kept only the in-frame ones, dropping some. Among over 150,000 clones listed, 50% to 60% were seen once. Study observations and caveats: Lesional scalp exceeded normal scalp in clonality, especially in alopecia totalis/universalis.

On this clone itself: Its cognate antigen is unknown.

The CDR3 is 14 residues long. V was clipped by 4 bases and J by 9 bases; unmatched bases: 10. Germline values: CDR1 SGHDT, CDR2 YYEEEE. The sample here was CD4+ T cells sorted from blood, taken at week 0. The rearrangement joins TRBV5-6 to TRBJ2-1; 7 bases map to TRBD2. The source is a human donor with alopecia areata. The CDR3 DNA is TGTGCCAGCAGCCCCGGGACCTGGGGGGGTGAGCAGTTCTTC. It is translated as CASSPGTWGGEQFF.